A single sample gave rise to the 24 T cell receptor beta chains below, sequenced in a study of Siglec-9 on CD8 T cells in melanoma (dated by TCRdb to the late 2010s). The receptor library was made with the immunoSEQ multiplex PCR assay. TCRdb limited this immuneACCESS table to in-frame rearrangements with V and J called. A share of clones is missing; checked studies link under half to unresolved V genes, and the rest is unexplained. In all, the sample holds 25,000 to 30,000 clones, and 80% of those were seen once. Roughly 6% of the sample goes to the ten largest clones. The sample comprised Siglec-9- CD8+ T cells sorted from blood. According to the study, the label for this sample's cell subset or site signals: CD8 T cells lacking Siglec-9. These receptors came from a human donor in good health.

The J gene is TRBJ1-1, the V gene TRBV27, with a weak D call TRBD1 (6 bases). This CDR3 comprises 15 residues. Germline values: CDR1 MNHEY, CDR2 SMNVEV (reference sequence). V gave up 0 bases and J gave up 3 bases, with 11 bases separating them. CDR3 sequence: CASSLSGGLDTEAFF. CDR3 bases: TGTGCCAGCAGTTTATCGGGGGGGCTAGACACTGAAGCTTTCTTT.

This chain uses TRBV4-1 with TRBJ2-1; weak D call: TRBD1 (6 bases). Germline V gives CDR1 MGHRA, CDR2 YSYEKL. The CDR3 runs to 16 residues. Trimming removed 4 bases from V and 9 bases from J, with 22 bases in between. Written as DNA, the CDR3 is TGCGCCAGCAGCCCAGGCTTGACAGGCCGTGAGGGTGAGCAGTTCTTC. Its translation: CASSPGLTGREGEQFF.

CDR3 sequence (DNA): TGTGCCAGCACTGAGCGGGGGGGCCCGACAGATACGCAGTATTTT. This codes for CASTERGGPTDTQYF. The chain combines TRBV7-3 with TRBJ2-3; 10 bases line up with TRBD2. V trimming: 7 bases; J trimming: 3 bases; junction bases outside the gene matches: 7. CDR3 length equals 15 residues. CDR1 SGHTA and CDR2 FQGTGA come from the germline V gene. Combining the CDR3 with reference TRBV7-3 and TRBJ2-3 gives the whole variable domain GAGVSQTPSNKVTEKGKYVELRCDPISGHTALYWYRQSLGQGPEFLIYFQGTGAADDSGLPNDRFFAVRPEGSVSTLKIQRTERGDSAVYLCASTERGGPTDTQYFGPGTRLTVL.

The chain uses TRBV27 and TRBJ2-3; the D gene could be TRBD1 or TRBD2 (5 bases each). The V gene's germline CDR1 is MNHEY and CDR2 SMNVEV (reference sequence). The V gene lost 3 bases and the J gene lost 5 bases, with 15 bases spanning the gap. The CDR3 extends over 15 amino acids. The CDR3 region has the DNA TGTGCCAGCAGTTTGTCGGGGACGGATGGAGATACGCAGTATTTT. This codes for CASSLSGTDGDTQYF.

The chain is built from TRBV11-2 and TRBJ1-4, with TRBD1 as a possible D gene (5 bases). The CDR3 has 15 amino acids. The germline CDR1 and CDR2 sequences are SGHAT and FQNNGV. Between the trimmed V and J ends, which lost 1 base and 0 bases, there was a span of 6 bases. This CDR3 is CASSLGGATNEKLFF. The CDR3 nucleotides are TGTGCCAGCAGCTTAGGGGGGGCAACTAATGAAAAACTGTTTTTT.

This clone was seen more than once but under ten times. V usage is TRBV14 and J usage is TRBJ1-2, with D tentatively TRBD1 (5 bases). CDR3 length: 15 residues. Trimming shortened V by 1 base and J by 3 bases, and 12 bases separated the two germline ends. Germline V CDR1 and CDR2: SGHDN, FVKESK. The CDR3 spells CASSQAAGSDYGYTF. The CDR3 DNA reads as TGTGCCAGCAGCCAAGCAGCAGGGTCGGACTATGGCTACACCTTC.

The chain uses TRBV6-5 and TRBJ1-1; D not resolved. This CDR3 spans 12 amino acids. Trimming cost V 2 bases and J 5 bases, with 6 bases left between them. Germline CDR1 and CDR2: MNHEY and SVGAGI. The CDR3 region is CASSYGRTEAFF. The CDR3 bases are TGTGCCAGCAGTTACGGACGTACTGAAGCTTTCTTT.

CDR3 residues: CASSSWTSVREQYV. The CDR3 bases are TGTGCCAGCAGCTCCTGGACTAGTGTGCGCGAGCAGTACGTC. This rearrangement joins TRBV11-2 to TRBJ2-7; TRBD2 agrees at 7 bases. V lost 4 bases, J lost 6 bases, and 9 bases stayed unmatched. Germline V gene lookup returns CDR1 SGHAT and CDR2 FQNNGV. This CDR3 contains 14 residues.

The chain carries TRBV10-2 and TRBJ2-7; 7 bases are a match to TRBD1. The CDR3 consists of 14 residues. Germline CDR1 is WSHSY and CDR2 is SAAADI. Germline trimming cut 2 bases from V and 6 bases from J; bases unmatched to any gene: 7. The CDR3 coding sequence is TGCGCCAGCAGTGAGATAGCGTCAGGGGGCGAGCAGTACGTC. Translated, it gives CASSEIASGGEQYV.

In regard to this clone: One junction end disagrees with the germline gene, perhaps due to a read error. DNA of the CDR3: TGCGCCAGCAGTCAAGCAGGCGGGAGGAATGAGCAGTTCTTC. It encodes CASSQAGGRNEQFF. The chain links TRBV4-1 to TRBJ2-1; 8 positions agree with TRBD2. Germline V gene sequence: CDR1 MGHRA, CDR2 YSYEKL. The length of the CDR3 is 14 residues.

The V call is TRBV5-1, the J call TRBJ1-1, with D possibly matching TRBD1 (6 bases). V was pared by 4 bases and J by 5 bases, with 15 bases between. There are 14 residues in the CDR3. CDR1 is SGHRS and CDR2 is YFSETQ in the germline V gene. CDR3 protein: CASSPGQLETEAFF. CDR3 nucleotide sequence: TGCGCCAGCAGCCCAGGACAGCTTGAGACTGAAGCTTTCTTT.

V gene TRBV9 combines with J gene TRBJ2-3, with 10 positions matching TRBD2. In germline, CDR1 is SGDLS, CDR2 YYNGEE. The trim removed 0 bases at V and 2 bases at J, leaving 6 bases unmatched. The CDR3 consists of 17 residues. Here the CDR3 reads CASSVALAGDHTDTQYF. The CDR3 nucleotides read TGTGCCAGCAGCGTAGCTCTAGCGGGGGACCACACAGATACGCAGTATTTT.

The rearrangement uses TRBV9 and TRBJ2-3, with TRBD1 matching 10 bases. The germline V gene encodes CDR1 SGDLS and CDR2 YYNGEE. The CDR3 covers 17 residues. J was trimmed by 1 base and V by 4 bases; bases with no gene match: 9. CDR3 nucleotide sequence: TGTGCCAGCAGCCCCCGGGACAGGGGTTACGGCACAGATACGCAGTATTTT. Translation: CASSPRDRGYGTDTQYF.

The rearrangement uses TRBV6-5 and TRBJ1-5, with D maybe TRBD1 (6 bases). Germline lookup yields CDR1 MNHEY and CDR2 SVGAGI. Trimming took off 0 bases at V and 4 bases at J, with 10 bases between the two ends. CDR3 length equals 15 residues. Here the CDR3 reads CASSYSGQGNQPQHF. In DNA, the CDR3 is TGTGCCAGCAGTTACTCGGGGCAGGGGAATCAGCCCCAGCATTTT.

This clone has more than one count but fewer than ten. The chain combines TRBV5-4 with TRBJ2-1; D call uncertain. Germline CDR1 SGHNT, CDR2 YYREEE (reference sequence). Trimming took 1 base from V and 7 from J, leaving 12 bases between them. The CDR3 sequence is 14 residues long. CDR3 DNA: TGTGCCAGCAGCTTGCGCGGCAATCAGAATGAGCAGTTCTTC. Its translation: CASSLRGNQNEQFF.

The V and J genes are TRBV10-3 and TRBJ2-7; D perhaps matches TRBD1 (5 bases). The germline V and J ends were trimmed by 6 bases and 3 bases, with 9 bases remaining between them. The germline CDR1 and CDR2 sequences are ENHRY and SYGVKD. This CDR3 has 12 residues. CDR3 DNA sequence: TGTGCCATCAGCACAGGAGACTACGAGCAGTACGTC. Protein: CAISTGDYEQYV.

The chain joins TRBV4-1 to TRBJ1-5, with 7 bases that match TRBD1. CDR1 MGHRA and CDR2 YSYEKL come from the germline V gene. The CDR3 loop spans 15 amino acids. Trimming removed 0 bases from V and 7 bases from J; junction bases left unmatched: 6. CDR3 sequence reads: CASSQEVGGGQPQHF. The CDR3 nucleotides read TGCGCCAGCAGCCAAGAGGTAGGGGGCGGACAGCCCCAGCATTTT.

The chain has TRBV9 and TRBJ1-3; D gene unclear. Deletions cut 0 bases from V and 1 base from J, with 5 bases between. CDR3 length: 14 amino acids. CDR1 is SGDLS, CDR2 YYNGEE, per germline. The CDR3 region is CASSVAGSGNTIYF. The CDR3 coding sequence is TGTGCCAGCAGCGTAGCAGGTTCTGGAAACACCATATATTTT.

The chain carries TRBV10-1 and TRBJ2-5; TRBD1 might be the D (7 bases). This CDR3 spans 14 amino acids. Trimming removed 2 bases from V and 2 bases from J, with 9 bases in between. The germline V gene has CDR1 WNHNN and CDR2 SYGVQD (reference sequence). Written as DNA, the CDR3 is TGCGCCAGCAGTGAGCAGGGGGGTCAAGAGACCCAGTACTTC. Protein: CASSEQGGQETQYF.

This sequence joins TRBV25-1 and TRBJ2-1; D perhaps matches TRBD1 (5 bases). This CDR3 region has 14 residues. Per germline, CDR1 MGHDK and CDR2 SYGVNS. V dropped 2 bases and J dropped 6 bases, with 11 bases sitting between them. DNA of the CDR3: TGTGCCAGCAGTGAAATAGGGGCGGTCAATGAGCAGTTCTTC. Encoded protein: CASSEIGAVNEQFF. Full variable domain (rest looked up from reference TRBV25-1 and TRBJ2-1): EADIYQTPRYLVIGTGKKITLECSQTMGHDKMYWYQQDPGMELHLIHYSYGVNSTEKGDLSSESTVSRIRTEHFPLTLESARPSHTSQYLCASSEIGAVNEQFFGPGTRLTVL.

The chain joins TRBV6-1 to TRBJ1-2; D is unresolved. This CDR3 spans 14 amino acids. V lost 1 base, J lost 5 bases, and 11 bases lay in between. Germline values: CDR1 MNHNS, CDR2 SASEGT. The CDR3 region is CASSEGAVPYGYTF. CDR3 sequence (DNA): TGTGCCAGCAGTGAAGGGGCAGTTCCTTATGGCTACACCTTC.

The chain has TRBV7-6 and TRBJ2-7, with D perhaps given as TRBD1 or TRBD2 (5 bases each). Germline CDR1 is SGHVS and CDR2 is FNYEAQ. Deletions cut 4 bases from V and 1 base from J, with 17 bases between. There are 16 residues in the CDR3. CDR3 DNA sequence: TGTGCCAGCAGCTACCTCCTTGGGGGTGGATCCTACGAGCAGTACTTC. Translating it yields CASSYLLGGGSYEQYF.

V is TRBV6-1 and J is TRBJ2-1, with 8 bases matching TRBD1. Germline-derived CDR1 and CDR2 are MNHNS and SASEGT. The CDR3 extends over 14 amino acids. V gave up 8 bases and J gave up 7 bases; unmatched junction bases: 10. The CDR3 bases are TGTGCCAGCTTCGGAGGGACAGGTTTAAATGAGCAGTTCTTC. Translated: CASFGGTGLNEQFF.

The CDR3 is CASSGQGWSSYNEQFF. CDR3 DNA: TGTGCCAGCAGTGGTCAGGGCTGGAGCTCCTACAATGAGCAGTTCTTC. V gene TRBV2 combines with J gene TRBJ2-1, with a weak D call TRBD1 (5 bases). The V gene's germline CDR1 is SNHLY and CDR2 FYNNEI. The length of the CDR3 is 16 residues. Trimming removed 4 bases from V and 0 bases from J, with 13 bases in between.